This is a list of T cell receptor beta chains from one sample in a study of T cells in Graves' hyperthyroidism and ophthalmopathy. MiXCR, run by TCRdb on the multiplex PCR reads, gives a single entry per CDR3 protein. The sample yields about 640,000 distinct CDR3 sequences, less than 25% seen once. The sequenced material came from blood. These TCRs come from a man aged 30 to 45 with Graves' ophthalmopathy. Both conserved end residues are part of each CDR3. Fields, in order: CDR3 protein, CDR3 DNA, D gene, clone size, CDR3 length, V gene, J gene. A D gene is named only where the DNA matches it firmly. Some rows have no size entry. The others give once, few or many, or a class for an expanded clone.

CDR3: CAITRRGSQTDTQYF
DNA: TGTGCCATCACTCGCCGCGGGAGTCAAACAGATACGCAGTATTTT
D: TRBD2
size: few
length: 15
V: TRBV10-3
J: TRBJ2-3

CDR3: CASSSRGAVGQETQYF
DNA: TGTGCCAGTTCCTCCCGGGGCGCGGTGGGGCAAGAGACCCAGTACTTC
D: -
size: -
length: 16
V: TRBV19
J: TRBJ2-5

CDR3: CASRDGGPGYEQYF
DNA: TGTGCCAGCCGGGATGGGGGACCGGGGTACGAGCAGTACTTC
D: -
size: -
length: 14
V: TRBV27
J: TRBJ2-7

CDR3: CASSAGTNEKLFF
DNA: TGTGCCAGCAGCGCAGGGACGAATGAAAAACTGTTTTTT
D: -
size: many
length: 13
V: TRBV9
J: TRBJ1-4

CDR3: CSARWLGGGPYEQYF
DNA: TGCAGTGCTAGATGGTTGGGGGGAGGGCCCTACGAGCAGTACTTC
D: TRBD2
size: -
length: 15
V: TRBV20-1
J: TRBJ2-7

CDR3: CASGGQGRTDTQYF
DNA: TGTGCCAGCGGTGGACAGGGTCGGACAGATACGCAGTATTTT
D: TRBD1
size: -
length: 14
V: TRBV2
J: TRBJ2-3

CDR3: CASSVDPGLAGNNEQFF
DNA: TGTGCCAGCAGCGTAGACCCCGGACTAGCGGGAAATAACGAGCAGTTCTTC
D: TRBD2
size: -
length: 17
V: TRBV9
J: TRBJ2-1

CDR3: CASLEGRQGARTNYGYTF
DNA: TGTGCCAGCCTAGAGGGGAGACAGGGGGCGCGTACGAACTATGGCTACACCTTC
D: TRBD1
size: many
length: 18
V: TRBV2
J: TRBJ1-2

CDR3: CASNTAGARDTQYF
DNA: TGTGCCAGTAATACAGCGGGAGCACGAGATACGCAGTATTTT
D: TRBD2
size: -
length: 14
V: TRBV19
J: TRBJ2-3

CDR3: CASSQEVWAASQYF
DNA: TGTGCCAGCAGCCAAGAAGTCTGGGCAGCATCGCAGTACTTC
D: -
size: few
length: 14
V: TRBV14
J: TRBJ2-7

CDR3: CASSLVLEVGNTIYF
DNA: TGTGCCAGCAGCTTAGTGTTGGAGGTTGGAAACACCATATATTTT
D: -
size: -
length: 15
V: TRBV7-9
J: TRBJ1-3

CDR3: CASSLFVGSSYNEQFF
DNA: TGTGCCAGCAGCTTATTTGTGGGGAGCTCCTACAATGAGCAGTTCTTC
D: -
size: few
length: 16
V: TRBV7-9
J: TRBJ2-1

CDR3: CASSSRDSLNNEQFF
DNA: TGTGCCAGCAGCTCTCGGGACAGCTTAAACAATGAGCAGTTCTTC
D: TRBD1
size: -
length: 15
V: TRBV11-2
J: TRBJ2-1

CDR3: CASSLALGSYVFPTEAFF
DNA: TGTGCCAGCAGCTTAGCGCTGGGGAGTTACGTTTTTCCGACTGAAGCTTTCTTT
D: -
size: few
length: 18
V: TRBV7-9
J: TRBJ1-1

CDR3: CASSIRTSSYEQYF
DNA: TGTGCCAGCAGCATTCGGACTAGCTCCTACGAGCAGTACTTC
D: TRBD2
size: -
length: 14
V: TRBV5-5
J: TRBJ2-7

CDR3: CAWSVRTGGSLRNEKLFF
DNA: TGTGCCTGGAGTGTCAGGACAGGGGGCTCGCTCAGGAATGAAAAACTGTTTTTT
D: TRBD1
size: few
length: 18
V: TRBV30
J: TRBJ1-4

CDR3: CASSLGTSGRQMFF
DNA: TGTGCCAGCAGCTTAGGGACTAGCGGGAGGCAGATGTTCTTC
D: TRBD2
size: once
length: 14
V: TRBV7-9
J: TRBJ2-1

CDR3: CASSFKSGLAGLSYEQYF
DNA: TGTGCCAGCAGCTTCAAGAGCGGGCTAGCGGGTCTATCCTACGAGCAGTACTTC
D: TRBD2
size: -
length: 18
V: TRBV5-5
J: TRBJ2-7

CDR3: CAIWGAGELFF
DNA: TGTGCCATTTGGGGGGCCGGGGAGCTGTTTTTT
D: -
size: -
length: 11
V: TRBV6-1
J: TRBJ2-2

CDR3: CASSLIFGETQYF
DNA: TGTGCCAGCAGCTTGATCTTTGGCGAGACCCAGTACTTC
D: -
size: -
length: 13
V: TRBV7-8
J: TRBJ2-5

CDR3: CASSLAGATKPNEQFF
DNA: TGCGCCAGCAGCTTGGCGGGCGCAACCAAACCCAATGAGCAGTTCTTC
D: -
size: few
length: 16
V: TRBV5-1
J: TRBJ2-1

CDR3: CASSESWVADTKAFF
DNA: TGTGCCAGCAGTGAATCGTGGGTAGCAGATACCAAAGCTTTCTTT
D: -
size: many
length: 15
V: TRBV6-1
J: TRBJ1-1

CDR3: CASSFRIDGTYEQYF
DNA: TGTGCCAGCAGCTTCCGTATTGACGGGACATACGAGCAGTACTTC
D: -
size: few
length: 15
V: TRBV7-2
J: TRBJ2-7

CDR3: CASSLFGGLSTDTQYF
DNA: TGTGCCAGCAGCCTGTTCGGAGGTCTTAGCACAGATACGCAGTATTTT
D: -
size: many
length: 16
V: TRBV13
J: TRBJ2-3

CDR3: CASSSPWTGEGNTGELFF
DNA: TGTGCCAGCAGTTCGCCATGGACAGGGGAAGGGAACACCGGGGAGCTGTTTTTT
D: TRBD1
size: few
length: 18
V: TRBV28
J: TRBJ2-2

CDR3: CSVEPGQGMNTEAFF
DNA: TGCAGCGTTGAACCGGGACAGGGGATGAACACTGAAGCTTTCTTT
D: TRBD1
size: few
length: 15
V: TRBV29-1
J: TRBJ1-1

CDR3: CASSLGTSGRAGYEQYF
DNA: TGTGCCAGCAGCTTAGGAACTAGCGGGAGGGCCGGGTACGAGCAGTACTTC
D: TRBD2
size: many
length: 17
V: TRBV11-2
J: TRBJ2-7

CDR3: CASSLLAGSRYEQYF
DNA: TGTGCCAGCAGCTTATTAGCGGGCTCCCGCTACGAGCAGTACTTC
D: TRBD2
size: many
length: 15
V: TRBV11-2
J: TRBJ2-7

CDR3: CAISDPGTSGTYEQYF
DNA: TGTGCCATCAGTGACCCCGGGACTAGCGGGACCTACGAGCAGTACTTC
D: TRBD2
size: -
length: 16
V: TRBV10-3
J: TRBJ2-7

CDR3: CATSDYGRNEQFF
DNA: TGTGCCACCAGTGACTACGGGAGGAATGAGCAGTTCTTC
D: TRBD2
size: few
length: 13
V: TRBV24-1
J: TRBJ2-1

CDR3: CASSVIGRGGNEQFF
DNA: TGTGCCAGCAGCGTAATAGGCAGGGGGGGCAATGAGCAGTTCTTC
D: -
size: few
length: 15
V: TRBV9
J: TRBJ2-1

CDR3: CASSSRTSGSRDEQFF
DNA: TGTGCCAGCAGTTCGCGGACTAGCGGGAGTAGGGATGAGCAGTTCTTC
D: TRBD2
size: few
length: 16
V: TRBV28
J: TRBJ2-1

CDR3: CSVGYSFYEQYF
DNA: TGCAGCGTTGGGTACAGCTTCTACGAGCAGTACTTC
D: -
size: few
length: 12
V: TRBV29-1
J: TRBJ2-7

CDR3: CASSPARDWVGEQYF
DNA: TGTGCCAGCAGCCCGGCCCGGGACTGGGTCGGCGAGCAGTACTTC
D: -
size: many
length: 15
V: TRBV7-2
J: TRBJ2-7

CDR3: CAWSVLQVPSEAFF
DNA: TGTGCCTGGAGTGTACTACAGGTCCCCTCTGAAGCTTTCTTT
D: -
size: -
length: 14
V: TRBV30
J: TRBJ1-1

CDR3: CASSVTSGNLYNEQFF
DNA: TGTGCCAGCAGCGTCACTAGCGGGAACTTGTACAATGAGCAGTTCTTC
D: TRBD2
size: few
length: 16
V: TRBV9
J: TRBJ2-1

CDR3: CATLPPGQLNYGYTF
DNA: TGTGCCACCCTGCCCCCCGGGCAACTAAACTATGGCTACACCTTC
D: -
size: few
length: 15
V: TRBV28
J: TRBJ1-2

CDR3: CSAQSSGAHEKLFF
DNA: TGCAGTGCCCAAAGTTCGGGGGCCCATGAAAAACTGTTTTTT
D: -
size: -
length: 14
V: TRBV20-1
J: TRBJ1-4

CDR3: CSVAPMEDTQYF
DNA: TGCAGCGTTGCCCCGATGGAGGATACGCAGTATTTT
D: -
size: -
length: 12
V: TRBV29-1
J: TRBJ2-3

CDR3: CASSSLSGTNTEAFF
DNA: TGTGCCAGCAGCTCACTTTCAGGGACGAACACTGAAGCTTTCTTT
D: -
size: many
length: 15
V: TRBV11-2
J: TRBJ1-1

CDR3: CASSPQWGNEQFF
DNA: TGTGCCAGCAGCCCCCAATGGGGCAATGAGCAGTTCTTC
D: -
size: few
length: 13
V: TRBV3-1
J: TRBJ2-1

CDR3: CASSITGAAYEQYF
DNA: TGTGCCAGTAGTATAACAGGGGCAGCCTACGAGCAGTACTTC
D: TRBD1
size: -
length: 14
V: TRBV19
J: TRBJ2-7

CDR3: CASSPLEGNTEAFF
DNA: TGTGCCAGCTCACCATTAGAGGGGAACACTGAAGCTTTCTTT
D: -
size: -
length: 14
V: TRBV18
J: TRBJ1-1

CDR3: CASSLVGLDFAGSNEQFF
DNA: TGTGCCAGCAGCTTAGTTGGGTTGGACTTCGCCGGGAGTAATGAGCAGTTCTTC
D: -
size: many
length: 18
V: TRBV7-8
J: TRBJ2-1

CDR3: CASGRHHTDTQYF
DNA: TGTGCCAGCGGTCGTCACCACACAGATACGCAGTATTTT
D: -
size: many
length: 13
V: TRBV11-2
J: TRBJ2-3

CDR3: CASSLAPGLAVQETQYF
DNA: TGTGCCAGCAGCTTAGCGCCGGGACTAGCGGTGCAAGAGACCCAGTACTTC
D: TRBD2
size: few
length: 17
V: TRBV7-9
J: TRBJ2-5

CDR3: CATRRDYGDEQFF
DNA: TGTGCCACCCGCCGGGACTACGGCGATGAGCAGTTCTTC
D: TRBD2
size: few
length: 13
V: TRBV15
J: TRBJ2-1

CDR3: CASSPENRLNQETQYF
DNA: TGTGCCAGCAGCCCGGAGAACAGACTGAACCAAGAGACCCAGTACTTC
D: -
size: few
length: 16
V: TRBV5-4
J: TRBJ2-5

CDR3: CASSYPTSGRAGETQYF
DNA: TGTGCCAGCAGTTACCCCACTAGCGGGAGGGCAGGGGAGACCCAGTACTTC
D: TRBD2
size: -
length: 17
V: TRBV6-2/TRBV6-3
J: TRBJ2-5

CDR3: CASSREAVGKETQYF
DNA: TGTGCCAGCAGTCGTGAAGCGGTAGGGAAAGAGACCCAGTACTTC
D: -
size: -
length: 15
V: TRBV6-1
J: TRBJ2-5

CDR3: CAWSVRNYGYTF
DNA: TGTGCCTGGAGTGTACGCAACTATGGCTACACCTTC
D: -
size: -
length: 12
V: TRBV30
J: TRBJ1-2

CDR3: CARDGGYEQYF
DNA: TGTGCCCGGGATGGGGGCTACGAGCAGTACTTC
D: -
size: -
length: 11
V: TRBV7-9
J: TRBJ2-7

CDR3: CASSGAVGVREMMGYGYTF
DNA: TGTGCCAGCAGCGGAGCCGTTGGAGTTAGGGAAATGATGGGCTATGGCTACACCTTC
D: -
size: few
length: 19
V: TRBV9
J: TRBJ1-2